Listed below are T cell receptor beta chains from one sample, sequenced in a study of shared clonotypes between healthy human individuals. Sequenced by immunoSEQ multiplex PCR; TCRdb stores in-frame clones only, minus some. The table has 900,000 to 1,200,000 clones, around three quarters seen once; the top ten hold 0.6% to 0.75%. Sequences were obtained from memory CD4+ T cells from PBMCs. These receptors all stem from a man in his late teens or twenties in good health. Some clones in this sample may be carry-over from other donors' samples. CDR3s include the opening cysteine and the closing phenylalanine or tryptophan. D genes are given only for firm matches. Only part of the rows carry a size: once, few, many, or a class if the clone is expanded.

-	-	16	TRBV6-1	TRBJ1-2	TGTGCCAGCAGTGAAGATCATAGGGGGTCATTCTATGGCTACACCTTC	CASSEDHRGSFYGYTF
-	-	15	TRBV7-2	TRBJ1-5	TGTGCCAGCACCCCAGGAGGGGTGGTCAATCAGCCCCAGCATTTT	CASTPGGVVNQPQHF
once	-	16	TRBV18	TRBJ1-1	TGTGCCAGCTCACCACCTGGGTCCGTCATGAACACTGAAGCTTTCTTT	CASSPPGSVMNTEAFF
-	-	15	TRBV28	TRBJ2-2	TGTGCCAGCAGTGGGCGGACAGCGAACACCGGGGAGCTGTTTTTT	CASSGRTANTGELFF
-	TRBD1	16	TRBV25-1	TRBJ1-4	TGTGCCAGCAGTCCCGCGGACAGGGCAACTAATGAAAAACTGTTTTTT	CASSPADRATNEKLFF
-	TRBD1	15	TRBV28	TRBJ1-5	TGTGCCAGCAGCGAGGGACAGGGCTACAGTCAGCCCCAGCATTTT	CASSEGQGYSQPQHF
-	-	14	TRBV5-6	TRBJ2-5	TGTGCCAGCAGCTTGGGACAGGCACAAGAGACCCAGTACTTC	CASSLGQAQETQYF
once	-	10	TRBV20-1	TRBJ2-3	TGCAGTGCCGCTGCAGATACGCAGTATTTT	CSAAADTQYF
once	TRBD1	14	TRBV7-2	TRBJ1-5	TGTGCCAGCAGCTTAGGACAGGGAGGTCAGCCCCAGCATTTT	CASSLGQGGQPQHF
-	-	16	TRBV6-6	TRBJ1-1	TGTGCCAGCAGCTATGACGGCACCTCTTGGAACACTGAAGCTTTCTTT	CASSYDGTSWNTEAFF
-	-	15	TRBV7-9	TRBJ2-7	TGTGCCAGCAGCTTAGTTTCCCTACGGGGGCACGAGCAGTACTTC	CASSLVSLRGHEQYF
few	-	16	TRBV11-2	TRBJ2-1	TGTGCCAGCAGCTTAAGGCTAGCTAAGGTTTACAATGAGCAGTTCTTC	CASSLRLAKVYNEQFF
-	TRBD1	14	TRBV28	TRBJ1-2	TGTGCCGGCAGTTTCGGGGACAGGGGCTCTGGCTACACCTTC	CAGSFGDRGSGYTF
few	TRBD1	14	TRBV2	TRBJ1-2	TGTGCCAGTAGGTACATACAGGGGGGATTTGGCTACACCTTC	CASRYIQGGFGYTF
-	TRBD2	16	TRBV2	TRBJ2-2	TGTGCCAGCAGTGATCGACTAGCGGGAGATGGCGGGGAGCTGTTTTTT	CASSDRLAGDGGELFF
-	TRBD2	18	TRBV7-3	TRBJ2-2	TGTGCCAGCAGCCCTGCACTTGTGGGACTAGCGAACACCGGGGAGCTGTTTTTT	CASSPALVGLANTGELFF
-	TRBD1	14	TRBV5-6	TRBJ1-4	TGTGCCAGCAGCTTAGCGGACAGGAATGAAAAACTGTTTTTT	CASSLADRNEKLFF
once	-	14	TRBV7-2	TRBJ2-5	TGTGCCAGCAGCTCAAGCTACCCGGGTGAGACCCAGTACTTC	CASSSSYPGETQYF
-	-	15	TRBV13	TRBJ2-1	TGTGCCAGCAGCTCCCGTGGGGAGGCGTACAATGAGCAGTTCTTC	CASSSRGEAYNEQFF
-	-	15	TRBV7-9	TRBJ1-4	TGTGCCAGCAGCTTAATGGGGGGCGCGGAAGAAAAACTGTTTTTT	CASSLMGGAEEKLFF
-	TRBD1	14	TRBV30	TRBJ1-2	TGTGCCTGGTCTAACAGGGGGCAGTACTATGGCTACACCTTC	CAWSNRGQYYGYTF
once	TRBD1	19	TRBV28	TRBJ2-3	TGTGCCAGCAGTTTCGTATATACAAGCCGGGACAGGTTTGGATATACGCAGTATTTT	CASSFVYTSRDRFGYTQYF
-	-	14	TRBV11-3	TRBJ1-1	TGTGCCAGCAGCTTAGCGGGGGGCAACACTGAAGCTTTCTTT	CASSLAGGNTEAFF
-	TRBD2	15	TRBV7-2	TRBJ2-7	TGTGCCAGCAGCACAGTACGGGGGGATCAATACGAGCAGTACTTC	CASSTVRGDQYEQYF
-	-	18	TRBV4-2	TRBJ1-2	TGTGCCAGCAGCCAACATCGGACGGGGGCCCCCTCTAACTATGGCTACACCTTC	CASSQHRTGAPSNYGYTF
-	-	12	TRBV28	TRBJ1-5	TGTGCCAGCAGTTTACAGATCCAGCCCCAGCATTTT	CASSLQIQPQHF
-	TRBD2	15	TRBV28	TRBJ2-1	TGTGCCAGCCTCTCGGCGGGAGGGTCTTACAATGAGCAGTTCTTC	CASLSAGGSYNEQFF
-	TRBD2	14	TRBV5-8	TRBJ2-3	TGTGCCAGCAGCTTTAGCGGGAGTACAGATACGCAGTATTTT	CASSFSGSTDTQYF
-	-	19	TRBV7-3	TRBJ2-6	TGTGCCAGCAGCCTCACGTCGCGACAGGACCACTCTGGGGCCAACGTCCTGACTTTC	CASSLTSRQDHSGANVLTF
few	-	13	TRBV28	TRBJ1-2	TGTGCCAGCAGAATGCAGGCTGGCTATGGCTACACCTTC	CASRMQAGYGYTF
many	-	17	TRBV9	TRBJ2-2	TGTGCCAGCAGCCCCCGAGGCAGCGGTAATACAATCGGGGAGCTGTTTTTT	CASSPRGSGNTIGELFF
-	-	14	TRBV19	TRBJ2-5	TGTGCCAGTAGTATAGAGGCTACAAGAGAGACCCAGTACTTC	CASSIEATRETQYF
-	-	12	TRBV30	TRBJ1-2	TGTGCCTGGAGTCCCCCGCGACCTGGACGGTCCTTC	CAWSPPRPGRSF
-	TRBD2	14	TRBV11-2	TRBJ2-7	TGTGCCAGCAGCTTAGCGGGAGGGAATTACGAGCAGTACTTC	CASSLAGGNYEQYF
few	-	11	TRBV30	TRBJ1-1	TGTGCCTGGAGTGTAGAGGGTACAGCTTTCTTT	CAWSVEGTAFF
-	-	15	TRBV5-1	TRBJ1-5	TGCGCCAGCAGCTTGGGGGGAGCCAGCAATCAGCCCCAGCATTTT	CASSLGGASNQPQHF
-	-	16	TRBV15	TRBJ2-1	TGTGCCACCAGCAGAGATGTGGCGAGCTCCTACAATGAGCAGTTCTTC	CATSRDVASSYNEQFF
-	-	14	TRBV5-1	TRBJ2-5	TGCGCCAGCAGCTTGGAGGAAGTGTTTGGGACCCAGTACTTC	CASSLEEVFGTQYF
-	TRBD1	15	TRBV4-2	TRBJ2-7	TGTGCCAGCAGCCGGGCTGGGACAGATCACTACGAGCAGTACTTC	CASSRAGTDHYEQYF
-	-	15	TRBV9	TRBJ2-2	TGTGCCAGCAGCGTAGTGGCGGGGCGGACCGGGGAGCTGTTTTTT	CASSVVAGRTGELFF
-	-	16	TRBV7-3	TRBJ2-3	TGTGCCAGCAGCTTATCTAATGCGGGAAGCACAGATACGCAGTATTTT	CASSLSNAGSTDTQYF
-	-	21	TRBV1	TRBJ2-4	TGCACCAGCAGGAGTCGTAGTATGCAGGGTGCCTTCGATTTAGCCAAAAACATTCAGTACTTC	CTSRSRSMQGAFDLAKNIQYF
-	-	14	TRBV6-5	TRBJ2-1	TGTGCCAGCAGTTACTGGCTGGGGCAGGGGAAGCAGTTCTTC	CASSYWLGQGKQFF
-	-	14	TRBV5-4	TRBJ1-4	TGTGCCAGCAGCTTGGGCGGAGTCTTGTATGAACTGTTTTTT	CASSLGGVLYELFF
-	-	11	TRBV30	TRBJ2-1	TGTGCCTGGAGCGGCCAGGGGTACCGGTTCTTC	CAWSGQGYRFF
-	-	15	TRBV5-1	TRBJ2-7	TGCGCCAGCAGCTTGGGACAGCCGCCGACCTACGAGCAGTACTTC	CASSLGQPPTYEQYF
-	-	13	TRBV7-6	TRBJ2-1	TGTGCCAGCAGCTTAGTAGGTTTCAATGAGCAGTTCTTC	CASSLVGFNEQFF
-	-	16	TRBV11-2	TRBJ2-7	TGTGCCAGCAGCTTAGAGCTCACGGGATTTTTCAACGAGCAGTACTTC	CASSLELTGFFNEQYF
-	TRBD1	15	TRBV18	TRBJ2-5	TGTGCCAGCTCCCTCGGACAGGGGACGGGAGAGACCCAGTACTTC	CASSLGQGTGETQYF